This T cell receptor beta chain comes out of a study of blood T cell repertoires in COVID-19. Whole-study context: Sites in the United States, Italy and Spain provided acute and convalescent COVID-19 samples.

Trimming left V 1 base short and J 7 bases short, with 16 bases between. The CDR3 is 15 residues long. The germline V gene has CDR1 LNHNV and CDR2 YYDKDF (reference sequence). Original processing notes: Reference gene primer amplification in the assay estimated nucleated cell counts. Sequencing was performed with immunoSEQ multiplex PCR; in TCRdb, only in-frame clones are kept and a portion is missing. For V, J and clone size, that table is used; D and trimming come from the DNA. The data show about 140,000 clones, roughly 80% seen once. The J gene is TRBJ1-2, the V gene TRBV15; possible D gene TRBD1, 6 bases. Material for sequencing was peripheral blood. The source is a woman older than 75 in a cohort sampled during active or convalescent COVID-19. CDR3 bases: TGTGCCACCAGCAGAGCAGTACGGGGGGCGGCTGGCTACACCTTC. This translates into CATSRAVRGAAGYTF. Full variable domain (rest looked up from reference TRBV15 and TRBJ1-2): DAMVIQNPRYQVTQFGKPVTLSCSQTLNHNVMYWYQQKSSQAPKLLFHYYDKDFNNEADTPDNFQSRRPNTSFCFLDIRSPGLGDTAMYLCATSRAVRGAAGYTFGSGTRLTVV.